Many counts were recorded for the clone carrying this T cell receptor (beta chain). Its antigen remains unidentified. This sample was included in a study of T cell repertoires in cytomegalovirus infection. Study background: Public signatures in TCR beta pointed to CMV infection and matching HLA type. Study results and limitations: The ex vivo response was dominated by HLA-C-restricted CMV-specific TCR beta clonotypes. CMV carriers with the relevant HLA were identified by cumulative public TCR beta family frequency.

TCRdb processed the reads anew with MiXCR; each CDR3 protein has one entry. The sample has around 310,000 distinct CDR3 sequences, 15% to 20% seen once. Germline CDR1 DFQATT, CDR2 SNEGSKA (reference sequence). The CDR3 is 13 residues long. V lost 7 bases to trimming and J lost 2 bases; unmatched junction nucleotides: 7. The sequencing input was PBMCs. The TCR sequence derives from a human donor in good health (CMV status not recorded). Some clones in this sample may be carry-over from other donors' samples. The chain couples TRBV20-1 to TRBJ2-7, with 8 bases aligning to TRBD1. CDR3 amino acids: CSVKDRAAYEQYF. The CDR3 DNA sequence: TGCAGTGTTAAGGACAGGGCTGCCTACGAGCAGTACTTC.